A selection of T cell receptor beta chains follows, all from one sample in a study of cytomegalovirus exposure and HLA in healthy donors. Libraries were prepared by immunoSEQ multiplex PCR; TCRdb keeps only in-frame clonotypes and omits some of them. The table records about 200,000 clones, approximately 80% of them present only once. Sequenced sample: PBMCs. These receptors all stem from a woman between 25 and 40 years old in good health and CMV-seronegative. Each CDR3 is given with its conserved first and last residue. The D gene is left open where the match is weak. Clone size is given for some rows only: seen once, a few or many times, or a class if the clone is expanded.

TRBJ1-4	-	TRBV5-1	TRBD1	CASSKTGDEKLFF	TGCGCCAGCAGCAAGACAGGGGATGAAAAACTGTTTTTT
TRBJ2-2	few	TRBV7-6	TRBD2	CASSPGRGGNTGELFF	TGTGCCAGCAGCCCCGGCCGGGGGGGCAACACCGGGGAGCTGTTTTTT
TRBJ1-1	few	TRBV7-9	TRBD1	CSSSSPYRGNLSTEAFF	TGTTCCAGCAGCTCACCCTACAGGGGAAATTTGAGCACTGAAGCTTTCTTT
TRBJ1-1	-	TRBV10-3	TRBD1	CAISPGTGVTRATEAFF	TGTGCCATCAGTCCCGGGACAGGTGTTACCAGGGCTACTGAAGCTTTCTTT
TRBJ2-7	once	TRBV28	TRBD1	CASSSPGQGARVYEQYF	TGTGCCAGCAGCTCCCCCGGACAGGGCGCGAGGGTCTACGAGCAGTACTTC
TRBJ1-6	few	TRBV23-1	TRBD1	CASSQSGTGDSPLHF	TGCGCCAGCAGTCAATCGGGGACAGGGGATTCACCCCTCCACTTT
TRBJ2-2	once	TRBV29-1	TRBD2	CSVTSGRVPGELFF	TGCAGCGTCACTAGCGGGAGGGTACCCGGGGAGCTGTTTTTT
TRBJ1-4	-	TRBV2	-	CASSPPLDEKLFF	TGTGCCAGCAGCCCCCCCCTCGATGAAAAACTGTTTTTT
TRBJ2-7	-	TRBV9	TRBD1	CASSPSRGSVLGSYEQYF	TGTGCCAGCAGCCCGTCCAGGGGGTCTGTATTGGGCTCCTACGAGCAGTACTTC
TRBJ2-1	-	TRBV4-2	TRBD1	CASSQGTGISYNEQFF	TGTGCCAGCAGCCAAGGGACAGGGATCTCCTACAATGAGCAGTTCTTC
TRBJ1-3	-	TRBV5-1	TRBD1	CASRGQGYAGNTIYF	TGCGCCAGCAGGGGACAGGGATATGCTGGAAACACCATATATTTT
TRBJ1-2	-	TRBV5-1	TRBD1	CASSLEQGVSYGYTF	TGCGCCAGCAGCTTGGAACAGGGGGTGAGCTATGGCTACACCTTC
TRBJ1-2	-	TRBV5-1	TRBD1	CASVGETGNYGYTF	TGCGCCAGCGTGGGGGAGACAGGGAACTATGGCTACACCTTC
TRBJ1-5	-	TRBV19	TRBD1	CASSRGQGRQPQHF	TGTGCCAGTAGTAGGGGACAGGGAAGACAGCCCCAGCATTTT
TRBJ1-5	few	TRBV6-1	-	CASSVEGDSNQPQHF	TGTGCCAGCAGTGTTGAGGGGGATAGCAATCAGCCCCAGCATTTT
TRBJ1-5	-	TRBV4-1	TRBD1	CASSRRQGDSNQPQHF	TGCGCCAGCAGCCGACGACAGGGTGATAGCAATCAGCCCCAGCATTTT
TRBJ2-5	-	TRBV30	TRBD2	CAWGPRRLAVPATQYF	TGTGCCTGGGGGCCTCGTCGACTAGCGGTCCCCGCGACCCAGTACTTC
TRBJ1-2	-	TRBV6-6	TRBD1	CASSYFGTGNYGYTF	TGTGCCAGCAGTTACTTCGGGACAGGGAACTATGGCTACACCTTC
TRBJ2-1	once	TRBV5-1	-	CASSPGQSYNEQFF	TGCGCCAGCAGCCCCGGACAGTCGTACAATGAGCAGTTCTTC